One sample yielded the 24 T cell receptor beta chains listed below, sequenced in a study of PD-L1 blockade in urothelial cancer. Time point denoted: pretreatment peripheral blood. Libraries were prepared by immunoSEQ multiplex PCR; TCRdb keeps only in-frame clonotypes and omits some of them. The data show tens of thousands of clones, around four fifths seen once. The sequences come from PBMCs, collected around atezolizumab (anti-PD-L1) treatment. Every receptor here comes from a middle-aged man with urothelial cancer.

This clone counts as medium-sized (0.01 to 0.1%). At one end, the junction sequence differs from germline, possibly due to a read error. V and J are TRBV6-1 and TRBJ1-4, with a weak D call TRBD1 (6 bases). The germline V gene has CDR1 MNHNS and CDR2 SASEGT. CDR3 length equals 11 residues. Written as DNA, the CDR3 is TGTGCCAGCAGTGACCGGGACAAAAAGTCTTTT. Protein product: CASSDRDKKSF.

This chain uses TRBV27 with TRBJ2-7; TRBD1 agrees at 10 bases. The CDR3 is made up of 12 amino acids. V lost 4 bases, J lost 6 bases, and 0 bases stayed unmatched. Germline-derived CDR1 and CDR2 are MNHEY and SMNVEV (reference sequence). This CDR3 is CASSWTGGEQYF. As DNA, the CDR3 is TGTGCCAGCAGTTGGACAGGGGGCGAGCAGTACTTC.

The chain joins TRBV25-1 to TRBJ1-5; 9 bases agree with TRBD1. This CDR3 contains 14 residues. Trimming at V came to 6 bases and at J to 5 bases, leaving 5 bases not matched to a gene. Germline CDR1 MGHDK, CDR2 SYGVNS. Here the CDR3 DNA reads TGTGCCAGCAGAGGACAGGGGATCCATCAGCCCCAGCATTTT. This gives the protein CASRGQGIHQPQHF. Complete variable domain (other parts from reference TRBV25-1 and TRBJ1-5): EADIYQTPRYLVIGTGKKITLECSQTMGHDKMYWYQQDPGMELHLIHYSYGVNSTEKGDLSSESTVSRIRTEHFPLTLESARPSHTSQYLCASRGQGIHQPQHFGDGTRLSIL.

V usage is TRBV18 and J usage is TRBJ1-2; D call uncertain. CDR1 and CDR2 from the germline V gene are KGHSH and LQKENI. The CDR3 runs 12 residues. Trimming cost V 2 bases and J 4 bases, with 5 bases left between them. This chain's CDR3 is CASSPTAYGYTF. The CDR3 region has the DNA TGTGCCAGCTCACCAACAGCCTATGGCTACACCTTC.

The chain is built from TRBV29-1 and TRBJ2-5, with a tentative D call TRBD2 (6 bases). This CDR3 contains 12 residues. CDR1 is SQVTM, CDR2 ANQGSEA, per germline. V lost 6 bases, J lost 1 base, and 9 bases lay in between. In DNA, the CDR3 is TGCAGCGTCTGGGACTTCCAAGAGACCCAGTACTTC. Translated, it gives CSVWDFQETQYF.

This chain uses TRBV7-2 with TRBJ2-7, with D perhaps matching TRBD1 (6 bases). CDR3 length: 13 residues. Per germline, CDR1 SGHTA and CDR2 FQGNSA. Trimming took 6 bases from V and 4 from J, leaving 13 bases between them. The CDR3 region is CASSDRRTYEQYF. CDR3 in DNA: TGTGCCAGCAGTGACAGGCGAACATACGAGCAGTACTTC.

V is TRBV9 and J is TRBJ2-3, with 7 bases fitting TRBD2. The CDR3 consists of 16 residues. Trimming took 0 bases from V and 2 from J; bases not matched to a gene: 6. Per the germline V gene, CDR1 is SGDLS and CDR2 is YYNGEE. This CDR3 reads CASSVAGTIPTDTQYF. As DNA, the CDR3 is TGTGCCAGCAGCGTAGCTGGGACTATCCCCACAGATACGCAGTATTTT.

The chain uses TRBV19 and TRBJ2-6; 9 bases are a match to TRBD1. The V gene's germline CDR1 is LNHDA and CDR2 SQIVND (reference sequence). This CDR3 comprises 16 residues. The J segment lost 2 bases and the V segment lost 5 bases, leaving 4 bases of the junction unmatched. DNA of the CDR3: TGTGCCAGTAGTTCCCGGACAGGGGCTGGGGCCAACGTCCTGACTTTC. As protein: CASSSRTGAGANVLTF. Variable domain in full (rest from reference TRBV19 and TRBJ2-6): DGGITQSPKYLFRKEGQNVTLSCEQNLNHDAMYWYRQDPGQGLRLIYYSQIVNDFQKGDIAEGYSVSREKKESFPLTVTSAQKNPTAFYLCASSSRTGAGANVLTFGAGSRLTVL.

DNA of the CDR3: TGTGCCAGTAGTATATCGACGACCTGGGGGGCTGAAGCTTTCTTT. Protein product: CASSISTTWGAEAFF. The genes are TRBV19 and TRBJ1-1, with D possibly TRBD1 on 5 matching bases. V gave up 2 bases and J gave up 6 bases, with 16 bases separating them. Germline V gene lookup returns CDR1 LNHDA and CDR2 SQIVND (reference sequence). The CDR3 is 15 amino acids. Using reference TRBV19 and TRBJ1-1 for the parts outside the CDR3, the full variable domain is DGGITQSPKYLFRKEGQNVTLSCEQNLNHDAMYWYRQDPGQGLRLIYYSQIVNDFQKGDIAEGYSVSREKKESFPLTVTSAQKNPTAFYLCASSISTTWGAEAFFGQGTRLTVV.

The chain is built from TRBV6-5 and TRBJ2-5; 7 bases align to TRBD1. J lost 5 bases, V lost 3 bases, and 9 bases had no gene match. In germline, CDR1 is MNHEY, CDR2 SVGAGI. This CDR3 spans 15 amino acids. The CDR3 DNA reads TGTGCCAGCAGTTATTTGCAGGGGGTGTGGGAGACCCAGTACTTC. This codes for CASSYLQGVWETQYF.

This chain links TRBV19 with TRBJ2-2; D is perhaps TRBD1 (6 bases). Per the germline V gene, CDR1 is LNHDA and CDR2 is SQIVND (reference sequence). The CDR3 is 13 amino acids. Deletions cut 5 bases from V and 7 bases from J, with 11 bases between. In nucleotides, the CDR3 is TGTGCCAGTAGTGGTTTAGGGGGCGGGGAGCTGTTTTTT. Protein product: CASSGLGGGELFF.

V is TRBV29-1 and J is TRBJ2-7, with 7 nucleotides matching TRBD2. Germline lookup yields CDR1 SQVTM and CDR2 ANQGSEA. The CDR3 runs 14 residues. V gave up 7 bases and J gave up 6 bases; unmatched junction bases: 15. As DNA, the CDR3 is TGCAGCGCAAAACAAGCGGGGAATGCGGGCGAGCAGTACTTC. Translation gives CSAKQAGNAGEQYF.

The V gene is TRBV5-8, the J gene TRBJ2-5, with a possible D match to TRBD1 (7 bases). Germline loops: CDR1 SGHTS, CDR2 YDEGEE. The CDR3 extends over 18 amino acids. V shed 3 bases and J shed 2 bases, with 23 bases lying between them. The CDR3 spells CASSSGQVGGGIQETQYF. The CDR3 region has the DNA TGTGCCAGCAGCTCCGGACAGGTGGGCGGAGGGATACAAGAGACCCAGTACTTC.

The CDR3 protein is CASSPGLAGTEQYF. DNA for the CDR3: TGTGCCAGCAGCCCGGGACTAGCGGGAACCGAGCAGTACTTC. V usage is TRBV5-4 and J usage is TRBJ2-5; 13 bases match TRBD2. The closer fit of TRBJ2-7 to the DNA end suggests the J call may be wrong. This CDR3 spans 14 amino acids. CDR1 SGHNT and CDR2 YYREEE come from the germline V gene (reference sequence).

The chain couples TRBV7-9 to TRBJ2-3; tentative D call: TRBD2 (6 bases). V shed 4 bases and J shed 1 base, with 6 bases lying between them. Germline V lookup: CDR1 SEHNR, CDR2 FQNEAQ (reference sequence). The length of the CDR3 is 13 residues. The chain's CDR3 is CASSWGGTDTQYF. As DNA, the CDR3 is TGTGCCAGCAGCTGGGGGGGCACAGATACGCAGTATTTT.

This clone showed up just a few times. V and J are TRBV10-3 and TRBJ2-7, with D maybe TRBD2 (5 bases). V shed 0 bases and J shed 9 bases, with 6 bases lying between them. The CDR3 loop spans 11 amino acids. CDR1 and CDR2 from the germline V gene are ENHRY and SYGVKD. The CDR3 nucleotides read TGTGCCATCAGTGAGTCTCTAGCGCAGTACTTC. This gives the protein CAISESLAQYF.

The V gene is TRBV30, the J gene TRBJ2-1; 10 nucleotides line up with TRBD1. Trimming at V came to 5 bases and at J to 8 bases, leaving 6 bases not matched to a gene. The germline CDR1 and CDR2 sequences are GTSNPN and SVGIG (reference sequence). The CDR3 is 13 amino acids. The CDR3: CAWEGGQGYEQFF. CDR3 in DNA: TGTGCCTGGGAGGGGGGACAGGGGTATGAGCAGTTCTTC.

The V and J genes are TRBV30 and TRBJ2-5; 7 bases match TRBD2. J lost 2 bases, V lost 2 bases, and 8 bases had no gene match. This CDR3 has 15 amino acids. The germline V gene encodes CDR1 GTSNPN and CDR2 SVGIG (reference sequence). The DNA of the CDR3 is TGTGCCTGGAGTATTCCTCTAGCGGCTCAAGAGACCCAGTACTTC. Protein sequence: CAWSIPLAAQETQYF.

This clone appeared a single time. This chain links TRBV2 with TRBJ2-5; tentative D call: TRBD2 (6 bases). V was trimmed by 7 bases and J by 0 bases, leaving 15 bases between them. Looked up from germline, CDR1 is SNHLY and CDR2 is FYNNEI. This CDR3 comprises 15 residues. In DNA form, the CDR3 reads TGTGCCAGCATGCTGGCGGGGTGGTACCAAGAGACCCAGTACTTC. This gives the protein CASMLAGWYQETQYF.

This clone was detected once. The genes are TRBV2 and TRBJ1-5; D perhaps matches TRBD1 (6 bases). Germline CDR1 SNHLY, CDR2 FYNNEI. The CDR3 consists of 16 residues. The V gene lost 4 bases and the J gene lost 2 bases, with 15 bases spanning the gap. For the CDR3, the DNA is TGTGCCAGCAGTGGCCCGGGACAAATCGGCAATCAGCCCCAGCATTTT. This translates into CASSGPGQIGNQPQHF.

This chain joins TRBV7-3 and TRBJ2-1; D is unresolved. With 2 bases removed from V and 4 bases from J, the gap between germline ends came to 9 bases. This CDR3 is 14 amino acids long. Germline loops: CDR1 SGHTA, CDR2 FQGTGA. The CDR3 DNA follows: TGTGCCAGCAGCTTAGTCGGCGGTTACAATGAGCAGTTCTTC. As protein: CASSLVGGYNEQFF. Full variable domain (remainder filled in from reference TRBV7-3 and TRBJ2-1): GAGVSQTPSNKVTEKGKYVELRCDPISGHTALYWYRQSLGQGPEFLIYFQGTGAADDSGLPNDRFFAVRPEGSVSTLKIQRTERGDSAVYLCASSLVGGYNEQFFGPGTRLTVL.

The chain carries TRBV2 and TRBJ1-2; D might be TRBD1 (5 bases). Germline V gives CDR1 SNHLY, CDR2 FYNNEI. The length of the CDR3 is 12 residues. V shed 1 base and J shed 7 bases, with 7 bases lying between them. The CDR3 is CASSEVGPGYTF. In DNA form, the CDR3 reads TGTGCCAGCAGTGAAGTGGGGCCTGGCTACACCTTC.

This clone was recorded only once. The chain joins TRBV11-1 to TRBJ1-2; 7 bases agree with TRBD1. The V and J ends lost 5 bases and 5 bases, in that order; junction bases with no gene match: 5. This CDR3 has 13 amino acids. Germline-derived CDR1 and CDR2 are SGHAT and FQDESV (reference sequence). The CDR3 region has the DNA TGTGCCAGCAGCGCCCCAGGGGGTTATGGCTACACCTTC. Its protein product is CASSAPGGYGYTF. Complete variable domain (other parts from reference TRBV11-1 and TRBJ1-2): EAEVAQSPRYKITEKSQAVAFWCDPISGHATLYWYRQILGQGPELLVQFQDESVVDDSQLPKDRFSAERLKGVDSTLKIQPAELGDSAMYLCASSAPGGYGYTFGSGTRLTVV.

The chain recombines TRBV10-1 with TRBJ2-3; tentatively, D is TRBD2 (6 bases). Trimming removed 3 bases from V and 3 bases from J, with 13 bases in between. The CDR3 sequence is 15 residues long. Looked up from germline, CDR1 is WNHNN and CDR2 is SYGVQD (reference sequence). The CDR3 DNA reads TGCGCCAGCAGTGATCTTAGCGGCCCGACAGATACGCAGTATTTT. It encodes CASSDLSGPTDTQYF.